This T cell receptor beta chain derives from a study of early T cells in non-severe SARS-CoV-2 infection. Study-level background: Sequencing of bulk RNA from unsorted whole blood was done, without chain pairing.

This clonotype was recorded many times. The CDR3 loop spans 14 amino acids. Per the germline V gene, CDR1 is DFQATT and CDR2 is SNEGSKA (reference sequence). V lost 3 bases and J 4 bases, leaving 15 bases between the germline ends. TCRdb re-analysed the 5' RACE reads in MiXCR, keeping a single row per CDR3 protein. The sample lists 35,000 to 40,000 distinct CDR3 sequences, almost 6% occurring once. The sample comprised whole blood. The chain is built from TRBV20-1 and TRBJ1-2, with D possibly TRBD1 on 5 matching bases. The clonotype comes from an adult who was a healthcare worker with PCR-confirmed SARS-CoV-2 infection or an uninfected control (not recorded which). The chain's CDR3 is CSASPEGFGYGYTF. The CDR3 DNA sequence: TGCAGTGCTAGCCCGGAGGGGTTCGGCTATGGCTACACCTTC.